Sequencing of this T cell receptor (beta chain) was carried out in a study of cytomegalovirus exposure and HLA in healthy donors. This CDR3 is 12 amino acids long. Trimming took 7 bases from V and 5 from J, leaving 10 bases between them. In germline, CDR1 is SNHLY, CDR2 FYNNEI. A word on this clone: Its antigen is not identified.

Study conclusions and caveats: Several of the most significant clusters appeared, in a later analysis, to be linked to common viral pathogens. Researchers reported from a later analysis that most CMV-associated TCR beta chains appeared HLA-restricted.

Primers included in the PCR were 60 Vbeta and 13 Jbeta primers. Using immunoSEQ multiplex PCR, the repertoire was profiled, and TCRdb retains in-frame clones only, with some absent. The table records about 160,000 clones, roughly 78% of them present only once. The sample comprised PBMCs. The J gene is TRBJ2-3, the V gene TRBV2; D is unclear. The source is a middle-aged man in good health and CMV-seronegative. The chain's CDR3 is CASTENVDTQYF. The CDR3 coding sequence is TGTGCCAGCACGGAGAACGTAGATACGCAGTATTTT.